What follows are 30 T cell receptor beta chains derived from one specimen sequenced in a study of shared clonotypes between healthy human individuals. Only in-frame clones appear in the TCRdb table, and some are missing; sequencing was by immunoSEQ multiplex PCR. The repertoire holds 520,000 or so clones, with around 74% as singletons. Source material: PBMCs. These receptors were collected from a woman in her thirties or forties in good health. Some clones in this sample may be carry-over from other donors' samples.

This clone was seen a few times. V gene TRBV2 combines with J gene TRBJ2-3; TRBD2 agrees at 8 bases. Germline V gene data show CDR1 as SNHLY and CDR2 as FYNNEI. The CDR3 length is 15 residues. The J segment lost 1 base and the V segment lost 4 bases, leaving 4 bases of the junction unmatched. CDR3 loop: CASSVLAVGTDTQYF. In DNA, the CDR3 is TGTGCCAGCAGTGTACTAGCGGTGGGCACAGATACGCAGTATTTT.

This clone has more than one count but fewer than ten. This rearrangement joins TRBV7-2 to TRBJ2-7, with 10 bases aligning to TRBD2. Germline loops: CDR1 SGHTA, CDR2 FQGNSA. The CDR3 extends over 15 amino acids. The V and J ends lost 2 bases and 3 bases, in that order; junction bases with no gene match: 4. CDR3 sequence (DNA): TGTGCCAGCAGCTTACTAGCGGGAGCCGGCTACGAGCAGTACTTC. As protein: CASSLLAGAGYEQYF.

The chain employs TRBV7-2 and TRBJ2-2, with D perhaps TRBD2 (5 bases). This CDR3 spans 15 amino acids. The V end was cut by 5 bases, the J end by 3 bases, with 13 bases between. CDR1 is SGHTA, CDR2 FQGNSA, per germline. The CDR3, as DNA: TGTGCCAGCAGCGGTTGGACCGGGGACACCGGGGAGCTGTTTTTT. Translating gives CASSGWTGDTGELFF.

The V call is TRBV4-2, the J call TRBJ2-2; the match to TRBD1 covers 9 bases. Germline V lookup: CDR1 LGHNA, CDR2 YNFKEQ. The J segment lost 3 bases and the V segment lost 0 bases, leaving 2 bases of the junction unmatched. This CDR3 region has 16 residues. CDR3 region: CASSQETGGDTGELFF. The CDR3 DNA reads TGTGCCAGCAGCCAAGAAACAGGGGGCGACACCGGGGAGCTGTTTTTT.

The chain joins TRBV29-1 to TRBJ1-2; D is unresolved. Germline V gene sequence: CDR1 SQVTM, CDR2 ANQGSEA. The CDR3 length is 13 residues. V lost 6 bases and J lost 4, with 15 bases in between. DNA of the CDR3: TGCAGCGTATGGACCGGGCCTCTCTATGGCTACACCTTC. It is translated as CSVWTGPLYGYTF.

In this sample, this clone turned up once. V gene TRBV7-9 combines with J gene TRBJ2-2; either TRBD1 or TRBD2 may supply D (6 bases each). V was cut by 2 bases and J by 3 bases, with 19 bases left in between. Per the germline V gene, CDR1 is SEHNR and CDR2 is FQNEAQ (reference sequence). This CDR3 has 18 amino acids. The CDR3 sequence is CASSLRVPAGTHTGELFF. The CDR3 bases are TGTGCCAGCAGCTTAAGGGTCCCTGCGGGGACACACACCGGGGAGCTGTTTTTT.

This chain links TRBV15 with TRBJ2-1, with 15 bases identical to TRBD2. The trim removed 0 bases at V and 0 bases at J, leaving 3 bases unmatched. CDR1 LNHNV and CDR2 YYDKDF come from the germline V gene (reference sequence). There are 19 residues in the CDR3. CDR3 residues: CATSREGLAGGSSYNEQFF. CDR3 bases: TGTGCCACCAGCAGAGAAGGACTAGCGGGAGGGAGCTCCTACAATGAGCAGTTCTTC.

The CDR3, as DNA: TGCGCCAGCAGCCAAGATGATGGCGGATTGGGAGATACGCAGTATTTT. It translates to CASSQDDGGLGDTQYF. V is TRBV4-3 and J is TRBJ2-3; D unclear. The V end lost 0 bases, the J end lost 5 bases, and 15 bases lay between the germline ends. The CDR3 consists of 16 residues. Germline V gives CDR1 LGHNA, CDR2 YSLEER.

In nucleotides, the CDR3 is TGTGCCAGCACGAAGACAGGCCTACCCACAGATACGCAGTATTTT. Protein sequence: CASTKTGLPTDTQYF. The chain has TRBV28 and TRBJ2-3; D might be TRBD1 (6 bases). This CDR3 region has 15 residues. Germline assignment: CDR1 MDHEN and CDR2 SYDVKM. Deletions cut 7 bases from V and 2 bases from J, with 16 bases between.

This clone was recorded only once. The rearrangement uses TRBV6-1 and TRBJ1-4; D might be TRBD1 (5 bases). V lost 4 bases to trimming and J lost 7 bases, with 13 bases between them. CDR3 length: 14 residues. Germline assignment: CDR1 MNHNS and CDR2 SASEGT. The CDR3 nucleotides are TGTGCCAGCAGTGTCCTCCTAACAGGTGAAAAACTGTTTTTT. Translated: CASSVLLTGEKLFF.

The V gene is TRBV7-2, the J gene TRBJ2-1; the D gene is possibly TRBD2 (6 bases). Trimming left V 1 base short and J 12 bases short, with 19 bases between. CDR3 length: 15 residues. The V gene's germline CDR1 is SGHTA and CDR2 FQGNSA. This chain's CDR3 is CASSLDVGGGGRQFF. CDR3 nucleotides: TGTGCCAGCAGCTTAGACGTCGGGGGTGGAGGGCGGCAGTTCTTC. Combining the CDR3 with reference TRBV7-2 and TRBJ2-1 gives the whole variable domain GAGVSQSPSNKVTEKGKDVELRCDPISGHTALYWYRQSLGQGLEFLIYFQGNSAPDKSGLPSDRFSAERTGGSVSTLTIQRTQQEDSAVYLCASSLDVGGGGRQFFGPGTRLTVL.

In this sample, this clone turned up once. This chain uses TRBV6-5 with TRBJ2-7; TRBD2 is a possible D gene (6 bases). V was trimmed by 0 bases and J by 2 bases, leaving 11 bases between them. The CDR3 covers 15 residues. Germline CDR1 is MNHEY and CDR2 is SVGAGI. Here the CDR3 DNA reads TGTGCCAGCAGTTACTCCCGGGACTTAACCTACGAGCAGTACTTC. Translation: CASSYSRDLTYEQYF.

The chain couples TRBV2 to TRBJ1-2; D gene ambiguous. The ends were cut back, 5 bases at V and 8 bases at J, with 12 bases in the middle. This CDR3 is 12 amino acids long. The germline gives CDR1 SNHLY, CDR2 FYNNEI. The CDR3, as DNA: TGTGCCAGCAGTCGAGACGGTATCGGCTACACCTTC. It codes for CASSRDGIGYTF.

This clone turned up a few times. The chain is built from TRBV7-3 and TRBJ1-1; D remains ambiguous. The germline V and J ends were trimmed by 5 bases and 0 bases, with 7 bases remaining between them. The CDR3 is 13 amino acids. Germline assignment: CDR1 SGHTA and CDR2 FQGTGA. The CDR3: CASSPQMNTEAFF. The DNA for the CDR3 is TGTGCCAGCAGCCCGCAGATGAACACTGAAGCTTTCTTT.

Only one count was recorded for this clone. The rearrangement links TRBV28 to TRBJ2-5, with D perhaps matching TRBD2 (6 bases). The DNA end lines up better with TRBJ2-7; the J call may be wrong. Germline V gene data show CDR1 as MDHEN and CDR2 as SYDVKM. The CDR3 loop spans 15 amino acids. CDR3 protein: CASRSRGGKTYEQYF. The CDR3 nucleotides read TGTGCCAGCAGATCCCGAGGAGGGAAAACCTACGAGCAGTACTTC.

This CDR3 is CASSPLQGGTDTQYF. CDR3 coding DNA: TGTGCCAGCAGCCCTTTACAGGGTGGCACAGATACGCAGTATTTT. The chain has TRBV11-2 and TRBJ2-3; the D gene is possibly TRBD1 (6 bases). Trimming took off 5 bases at V and 1 base at J, with 13 bases between the two ends. Germline V gene sequence: CDR1 SGHAT, CDR2 FQNNGV. This CDR3 spans 15 amino acids.

The chain joins TRBV7-3 to TRBJ2-7; the D is unclear. CDR1 is SGHTA, CDR2 FQGTGA, per germline. Trimming cost V 5 bases and J 4 bases, with 9 bases left between them. This CDR3 contains 12 residues. Written as DNA, the CDR3 is TGTGCCAGCAGCCCAAATCCATACGAGCAGTACTTC. Protein sequence: CASSPNPYEQYF.

V and J are TRBV7-6 and TRBJ2-7, with 8 bases lining up with TRBD1. Germline CDR1 SGHVS, CDR2 FNYEAQ. Trimming cost V 1 base and J 3 bases; bases outside gene matches: 5. The CDR3 consists of 15 residues. The CDR3, as DNA: TGTGCCAGCAGCTTAGGCAGGGGGCCCCACTACGAGCAGTACTTC. This sequence encodes CASSLGRGPHYEQYF. Supplemented by reference TRBV7-6 and TRBJ2-7, the full variable domain reads GAGVSQSPRYKVTKRGQDVALRCDPISGHVSLYWYRQALGQGPEFLTYFNYEAQQDKSGLPNDRFSAERPEGSISTLTIQRTEQRDSAMYRCASSLGRGPHYEQYFGPGTRLTVT.

This chain connects TRBV28 to TRBJ1-4; TRBD1 agrees at 7 bases. CDR1 and CDR2 (germline): MDHEN, SYDVKM. Trimming removed 7 bases from V and 9 bases from J; junction bases left unmatched: 8. The CDR3 loop spans 13 amino acids. CDR3 residues: CASTTGQAQKLFF. CDR3 sequence (DNA): TGTGCCAGCACCACAGGACAGGCCCAAAAACTGTTTTTT.

The chain combines TRBV28 with TRBJ1-3; 9 bases match TRBD1. Germline V gene sequence: CDR1 MDHEN, CDR2 SYDVKM. This CDR3 has 14 residues. The ends lost 7 bases at V and 3 bases at J; junction bases unmatched: 4. The CDR3 DNA reads as TGTGCCAGCACGGACAGGGGTAATGGAAACACCATATATTTT. It codes for CASTDRGNGNTIYF.

V and J are TRBV5-1 and TRBJ1-1; unclear D gene. Germline lookup yields CDR1 SGHRS and CDR2 YFSETQ. V was trimmed by 4 bases and J by 0 bases, leaving 13 bases between them. This CDR3 is 15 amino acids long. CDR3 in amino acids: CASSAYSTLNTEAFF. The DNA of the CDR3 is TGCGCCAGCAGCGCCTACAGCACCCTGAACACTGAAGCTTTCTTT.

The genes are TRBV19 and TRBJ2-4, with 9 bases identical to TRBD1. The V gene's germline CDR1 is LNHDA and CDR2 SQIVND (reference sequence). The junction had 5 bases not matched to a gene; V was cut back by 0 bases and J by 8 bases. The CDR3 spans 15 residues. CDR3 in DNA: TGTGCCAGTAGTATAGAGGAGGGACAGGGTCACATTCAGTACTTC. Translating gives CASSIEEGQGHIQYF.

V is TRBV27 and J is TRBJ2-7; D possibly matches TRBD1 or TRBD2 (6 bases each). The length of the CDR3 is 16 residues. Trimming cost V 6 bases and J 4 bases, with 22 bases left between them. Germline CDR1 is MNHEY and CDR2 is SMNVEV (reference sequence). The DNA of the CDR3 is TGTGCCAGCAGCCTCCGAGGGGGAGGTTCCTCGTACGAGCAGTACTTC. Translating it yields CASSLRGGGSSYEQYF.

V gene TRBV19 combines with J gene TRBJ1-5; tentatively, D is TRBD1 (5 bases). Germline V gives CDR1 LNHDA, CDR2 SQIVND (reference sequence). The V and J ends lost 5 bases and 3 bases respectively, with 29 bases between them. The CDR3 is made up of 20 amino acids. This CDR3 is CASSLQFPSPHRGDNQPQHF. The CDR3 DNA reads as TGTGCCAGTAGTCTCCAGTTTCCTTCACCTCATCGGGGGGACAATCAGCCCCAGCATTTT.

This clone was seen only a few times. Other DNA sequences in the sample encode the same CDR3. This chain links TRBV19 with TRBJ2-1; D is unclear. The CDR3 is 12 amino acids. Trimming took 4 bases from V and 4 from J, leaving 5 bases between them. The V gene's germline CDR1 is LNHDA and CDR2 SQIVND (reference sequence). The CDR3 loop reads CASSTQYNEQFF. The CDR3 DNA follows: TGTGCCAGTAGTACCCAGTACAATGAGCAGTTCTTC. The full variable domain, its missing parts supplied by reference TRBV19 and TRBJ2-1, is DGGITQSPKYLFRKEGQNVTLSCEQNLNHDAMYWYRQDPGQGLRLIYYSQIVNDFQKGDIAEGYSVSREKKESFPLTVTSAQKNPTAFYLCASSTQYNEQFFGPGTRLTVL.

The table lists this clone with many counts. The rearrangement joins TRBV27 to TRBJ2-1, with TRBD1 as a possible D gene (5 bases). CDR1 MNHEY and CDR2 SMNVEV come from the germline V gene (reference sequence). With 2 bases removed from V and 8 bases from J, the gap between germline ends came to 22 bases. This CDR3 region has 17 residues. In nucleotides, the CDR3 is TGTGCCAGCAGTTTAAGATTGCGGCAGGGTAATTGGCATGAGCAGTTCTTC. It encodes CASSLRLRQGNWHEQFF.

The rearrangement links TRBV5-1 to TRBJ2-5; 7 nucleotides match TRBD2. V was clipped by 4 bases and J by 2 bases; unmatched bases: 8. The CDR3 runs 15 residues. From germline, CDR1 is SGHRS and CDR2 YFSETQ. For the CDR3, the DNA is TGCGCCAGCAGCGTTCTAACTAGCGCACAAGAGACCCAGTACTTC. Translating it yields CASSVLTSAQETQYF.

The chain couples TRBV19 to TRBJ2-3, with 9 nucleotides matching TRBD2. The CDR3 is 15 residues long. Germline CDR1 reads LNHDA; CDR2 reads SQIVND (reference sequence). V was pared by 3 bases and J by 3 bases, with 4 bases of the junction left unmatched. DNA of the CDR3: TGTGCCAGTAGTATGGCTAGCGGGATGACAGATACGCAGTATTTT. Translation: CASSMASGMTDTQYF. Using reference TRBV19 and TRBJ2-3 for the parts outside the CDR3, the full variable domain is DGGITQSPKYLFRKEGQNVTLSCEQNLNHDAMYWYRQDPGQGLRLIYYSQIVNDFQKGDIAEGYSVSREKKESFPLTVTSAQKNPTAFYLCASSMASGMTDTQYFGPGTRLTVL.

The chain links TRBV5-6 to TRBJ2-7; D might be TRBD2 (6 bases). V was pared by 4 bases and J by 1 base, with 15 bases between. The CDR3 has 15 amino acids. Germline assignment: CDR1 SGHDT and CDR2 YYEEEE. The DNA of the CDR3 is TGTGCCAGCAGCGGGGACCCTCGGGGGTCCTACGAGCAGTACTTC. Translated, it gives CASSGDPRGSYEQYF.

This chain joins TRBV29-1 and TRBJ2-1; D is ambiguous. The CDR3 runs to 12 residues. Trimming left V 7 bases short and J 4 bases short, with 11 bases between. Germline V gene lookup returns CDR1 SQVTM and CDR2 ANQGSEA. CDR3 sequence (DNA): TGCAGCGCCTCGACCGATTACAATGAGCAGTTCTTC. Its protein is CSASTDYNEQFF.